This paragraph reports one T cell receptor (beta chain). Its antigen is not identified. This specimen belongs to a study of OX40 agonist ivuxolimab in advanced cancers. Study-level information: Cancers in dose escalation were hepatocellular, melanoma, renal cell and head and neck. Findings and caveats of the study: Certain nonresponding patients likewise had low normalized T-cell clonal expansion.

From germline, CDR1 is SGHDT and CDR2 YYEEEE. Trimming at V came to 2 bases and at J to 0 bases, leaving 3 bases not matched to a gene. CDR3 length: 16 residues. The table came from immunoSEQ multiplex PCR; TCRdb's copy has only in-frame clones and leaves some out. Of 52,000 or so clones in the sample, less than 85% were seen once. V usage is TRBV5-6 and J usage is TRBJ1-3; 9 bases are shared with TRBD1. The TCR sequence derives from an adult with an advanced solid tumor such as melanoma, head and neck, liver or kidney cancer. The specimen was CD4+ or CD8+ T cells sorted from blood, collected in a trial of the OX40 agonist ivuxolimab. The CDR3 here is CASSLTGGLSGNTIYF. CDR3 nucleotide sequence: TGTGCCAGCAGCTTAACAGGGGGCCTCTCTGGAAACACCATATATTTT.